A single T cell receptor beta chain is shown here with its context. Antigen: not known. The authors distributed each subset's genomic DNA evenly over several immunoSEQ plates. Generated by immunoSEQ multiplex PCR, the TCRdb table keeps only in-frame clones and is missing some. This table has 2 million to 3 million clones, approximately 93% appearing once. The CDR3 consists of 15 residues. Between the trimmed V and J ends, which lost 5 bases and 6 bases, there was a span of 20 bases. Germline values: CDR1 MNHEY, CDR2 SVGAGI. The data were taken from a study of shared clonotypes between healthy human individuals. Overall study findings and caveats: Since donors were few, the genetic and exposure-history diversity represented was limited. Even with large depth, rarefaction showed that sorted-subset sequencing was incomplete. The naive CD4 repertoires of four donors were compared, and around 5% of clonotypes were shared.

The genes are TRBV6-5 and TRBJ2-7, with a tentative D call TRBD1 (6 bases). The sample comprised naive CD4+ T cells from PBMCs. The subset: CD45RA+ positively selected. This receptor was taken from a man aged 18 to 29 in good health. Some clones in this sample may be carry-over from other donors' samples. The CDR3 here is CASSLGGGYQGEQYF. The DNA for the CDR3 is TGTGCCAGCAGTCTGGGTGGGGGCTATCAGGGCGAGCAGTACTTC.